What follows are 8 T cell receptor beta chains derived from one specimen sequenced in a study of blood T cells in healthy people across ages. It was with a sample-barcoded 5' primer and a J-beta primer mix that a second PCR of roughly 7 to 12 cycles was run. One entry per CDR3 protein, called by TCRdb with MiXCR from the 5' RACE reads. Of about 800,000 distinct CDR3 sequences in the sample, about 62% were seen once. Specimen: blood. These receptors originate from a man younger than 45 in good health.

This clonotype was recorded a few times. The chain joins TRBV7-9 to TRBJ2-5; no clear D. The CDR3 spans 14 residues. The V gene lost 4 bases and the J gene lost 5 bases, with 14 bases spanning the gap. Germline CDR1 and CDR2: SEHNR and FQNEAQ (reference sequence). Written as DNA, the CDR3 is TGTGCCAGCAGCTCCCTGCAAGGCCTGGAGACCCAGTACTTC. Its translation: CASSSLQGLETQYF.

In its sample, this clonotype was seen many times. The chain couples TRBV7-2 to TRBJ1-2, with D tentatively TRBD1 (6 bases). Trimming removed 5 bases from V and 7 bases from J, with 14 bases in between. This CDR3 spans 13 amino acids. Looked up from germline, CDR1 is SGHTA and CDR2 is FQGNSA. CDR3 in amino acids: CASSPYRDTGYTF. The CDR3 coding sequence is TGTGCCAGCAGCCCCTACAGGGACACTGGCTACACCTTC.

This chain connects TRBV12-3 or TRBV12-4 to TRBJ2-1, with 7 bases matching TRBD1. This CDR3 has 16 residues. J gave up 1 base and V 6 bases, and 9 bases lay outside the gene matches. The CDR3 DNA follows: TGTGCCAGCAGAAGCCCGGGACAGAAATCCTACAATGAGCAGTTCTTC. As protein: CASRSPGQKSYNEQFF.

The V gene is TRBV29-1, the J gene TRBJ2-6; D remains ambiguous. Trimming pared 4 bases from V and 4 bases from J, leaving 11 bases between. The CDR3 spans 14 residues. The germline V gene encodes CDR1 SQVTM and CDR2 ANQGSEA. The CDR3 DNA sequence: TGCAGCGTTGGGCAGTTCCGCGGGGCCAACGTCCTGACTTTC. Translation gives CSVGQFRGANVLTF.

The chain uses TRBV2 and TRBJ2-3; 8 bases map to TRBD2. The ends lost 8 bases at V and 4 bases at J; junction bases unmatched: 8. This CDR3 has 14 residues. Germline V gene data show CDR1 as SNHLY and CDR2 as FYNNEI. The CDR3 nucleotides read TGTGCCAGCCCCCGGGGACTAGGAGCAGATACGCAGTATTTT. Protein product: CASPRGLGADTQYF.

This rearrangement joins TRBV27 to TRBJ1-1; no clear D gene. From germline, CDR1 is MNHEY and CDR2 SMNVEV (reference sequence). The CDR3 is 13 amino acids. The germline V and J ends were trimmed by 6 bases and 3 bases, with 11 bases remaining between them. The CDR3, as DNA: TGTGCCAGCAGGACCCCGCGGGACACTGAAGCTTTCTTT. It specifies CASRTPRDTEAFF.

In DNA, the CDR3 is TGTGCCAGCAGTTGGGGGGGCACCTACGAGCAGTACTTC. Its protein is CASSWGGTYEQYF. This chain uses TRBV27 with TRBJ2-7, with a possible D match to TRBD2 (7 bases). The CDR3 has 13 amino acids. Trimming took 4 bases from V and 2 from J, leaving 9 bases between them. Germline CDR1 is MNHEY and CDR2 is SMNVEV (reference sequence).

The genes are TRBV4-3 and TRBJ1-5, with a weak D call TRBD1 (6 bases). Germline V lookup: CDR1 LGHNA, CDR2 YSLEER. Trimming cost V 1 base and J 4 bases, with 11 bases left between them. CDR3 length: 15 residues. Written as DNA, the CDR3 is TGCGCCAGCAGCCAAGTACAGGGCTCGAATCAGCCCCAGCATTTT. As protein: CASSQVQGSNQPQHF.